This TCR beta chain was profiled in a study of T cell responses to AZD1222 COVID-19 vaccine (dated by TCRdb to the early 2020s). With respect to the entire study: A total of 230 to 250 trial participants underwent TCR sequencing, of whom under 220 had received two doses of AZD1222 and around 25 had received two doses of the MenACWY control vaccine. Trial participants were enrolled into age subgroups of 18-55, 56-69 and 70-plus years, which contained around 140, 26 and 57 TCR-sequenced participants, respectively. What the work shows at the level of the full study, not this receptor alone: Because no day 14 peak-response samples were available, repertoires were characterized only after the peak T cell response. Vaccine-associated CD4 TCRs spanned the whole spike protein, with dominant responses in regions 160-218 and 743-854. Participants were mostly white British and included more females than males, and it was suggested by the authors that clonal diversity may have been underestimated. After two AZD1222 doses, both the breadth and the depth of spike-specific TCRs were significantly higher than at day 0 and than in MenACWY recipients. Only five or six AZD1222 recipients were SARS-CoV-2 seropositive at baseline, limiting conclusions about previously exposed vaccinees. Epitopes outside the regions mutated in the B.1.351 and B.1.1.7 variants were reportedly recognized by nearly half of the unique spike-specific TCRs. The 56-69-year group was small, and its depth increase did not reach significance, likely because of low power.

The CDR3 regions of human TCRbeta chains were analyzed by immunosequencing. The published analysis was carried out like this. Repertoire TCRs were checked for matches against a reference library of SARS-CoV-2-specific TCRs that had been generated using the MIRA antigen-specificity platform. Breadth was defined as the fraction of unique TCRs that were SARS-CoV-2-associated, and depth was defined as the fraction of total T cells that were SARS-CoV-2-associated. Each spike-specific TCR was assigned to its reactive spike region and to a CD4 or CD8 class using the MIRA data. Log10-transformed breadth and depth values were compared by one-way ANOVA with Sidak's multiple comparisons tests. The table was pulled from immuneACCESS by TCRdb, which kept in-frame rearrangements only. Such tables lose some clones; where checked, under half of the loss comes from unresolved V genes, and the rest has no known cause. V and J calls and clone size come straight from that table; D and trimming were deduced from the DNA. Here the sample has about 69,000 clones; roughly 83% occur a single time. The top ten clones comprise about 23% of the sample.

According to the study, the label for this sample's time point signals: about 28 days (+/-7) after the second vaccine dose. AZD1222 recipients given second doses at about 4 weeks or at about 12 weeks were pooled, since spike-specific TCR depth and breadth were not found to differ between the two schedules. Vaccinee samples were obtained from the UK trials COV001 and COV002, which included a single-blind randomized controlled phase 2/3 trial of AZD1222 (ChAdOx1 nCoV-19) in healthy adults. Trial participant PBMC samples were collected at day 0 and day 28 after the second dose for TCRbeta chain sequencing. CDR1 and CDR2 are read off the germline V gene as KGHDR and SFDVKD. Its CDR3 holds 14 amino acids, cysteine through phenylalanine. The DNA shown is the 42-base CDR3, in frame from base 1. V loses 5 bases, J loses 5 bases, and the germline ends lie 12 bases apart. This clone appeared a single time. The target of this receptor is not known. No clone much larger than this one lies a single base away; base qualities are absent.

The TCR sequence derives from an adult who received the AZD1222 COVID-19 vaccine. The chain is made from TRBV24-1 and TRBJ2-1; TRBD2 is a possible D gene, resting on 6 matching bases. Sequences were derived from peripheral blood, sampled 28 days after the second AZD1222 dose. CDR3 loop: CATSVGGTNNEQFF. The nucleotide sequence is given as TGTGCCACCAGTGTGGGGGGAACTAACAATGAGCAGTTCTTC.